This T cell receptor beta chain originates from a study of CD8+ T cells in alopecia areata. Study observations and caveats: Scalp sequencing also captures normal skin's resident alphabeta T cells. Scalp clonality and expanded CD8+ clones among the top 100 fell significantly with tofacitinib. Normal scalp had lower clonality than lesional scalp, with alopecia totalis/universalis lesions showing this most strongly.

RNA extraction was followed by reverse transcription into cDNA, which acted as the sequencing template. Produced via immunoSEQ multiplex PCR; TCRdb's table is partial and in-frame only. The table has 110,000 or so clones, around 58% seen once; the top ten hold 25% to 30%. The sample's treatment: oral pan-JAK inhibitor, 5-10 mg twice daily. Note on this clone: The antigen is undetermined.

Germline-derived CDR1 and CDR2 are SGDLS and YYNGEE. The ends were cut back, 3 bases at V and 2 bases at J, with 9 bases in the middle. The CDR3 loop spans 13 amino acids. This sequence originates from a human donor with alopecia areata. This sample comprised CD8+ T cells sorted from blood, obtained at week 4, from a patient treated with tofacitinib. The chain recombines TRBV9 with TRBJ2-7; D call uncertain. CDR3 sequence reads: CASSATPTYEQYF. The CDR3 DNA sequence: TGTGCCAGCAGCGCGACACCGACCTACGAGCAGTACTTC.